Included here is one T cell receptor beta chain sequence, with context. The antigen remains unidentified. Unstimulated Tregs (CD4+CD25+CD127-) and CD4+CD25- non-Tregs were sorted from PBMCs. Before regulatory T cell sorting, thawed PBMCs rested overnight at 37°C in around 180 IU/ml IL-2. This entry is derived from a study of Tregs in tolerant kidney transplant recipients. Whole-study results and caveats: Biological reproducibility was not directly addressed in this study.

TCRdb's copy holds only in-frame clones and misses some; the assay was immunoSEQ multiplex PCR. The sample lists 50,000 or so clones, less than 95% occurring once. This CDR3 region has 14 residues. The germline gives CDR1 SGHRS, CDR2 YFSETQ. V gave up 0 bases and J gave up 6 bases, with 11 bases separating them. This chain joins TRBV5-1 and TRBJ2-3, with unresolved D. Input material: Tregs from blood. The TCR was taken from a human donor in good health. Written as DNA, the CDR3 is TGCGCCAGCAGCTTGGATACCTGGTGGGATACGCAGTATTTT. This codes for CASSLDTWWDTQYF.